The sequence of this TCR beta chain was determined in a study of blood T cell repertoires in COVID-19. Study background: The samples span acute and convalescent COVID-19 from the United States, Italy and Spain. PBMCs, B-cell-depleted T cells, or T cells were the source of the cDNA or gDNA that made up the material.

Per the original methods: It was from reference gene primer amplification that nucleated cell counts were estimated. Sequencing was performed with immunoSEQ multiplex PCR; in TCRdb, only in-frame clones are kept and a portion is missing. The V and J calls and the clone size are those of that table, but D and trimming were determined from the DNA. The sample lists under 250,000 clones; less than 85% were seen once. V shed 0 bases and J 9 bases; nucleotides not matched to a gene: 3. Germline CDR1 and CDR2: SGHNT and YYREEE (reference sequence). The CDR3 covers 15 residues. The chain has TRBV5-4 and TRBJ2-1; 13 bases match TRBD2. Sample: peripheral blood. The TCR comes from a woman between 65 and 79 years old with acute or convalescent COVID-19. Here the CDR3 reads CASSLGTSGSGEQFF. CDR3 in DNA: TGTGCCAGCAGCTTGGGGACTAGCGGGAGTGGTGAGCAGTTCTTC.